Below, 5 T cell receptor beta chains from the same sample are listed, as sequenced in a study of blood T cell repertoires in COVID-19. Profiled with immunoSEQ multiplex PCR; TCRdb holds only in-frame clones, not every one. The sample consists of 150,000 to 250,000 clones, 65% to 90% of them appearing once. The specimen was PBMCs or T cells enriched from blood (not recorded which). These TCRs come from a man in his forties or fifties who had recovered from COVID-19.

The CDR3: CASSPLRGPGNTIYF. In DNA form, the CDR3 reads TGTGCCAGCAGCCCTCTGAGGGGGCCTGGAAACACCATATATTTT. The chain couples TRBV9 to TRBJ1-3; TRBD1 matches 7 bases. This CDR3 contains 15 residues. Germline loops: CDR1 SGDLS, CDR2 YYNGEE. V lost 4 bases and J lost 2; bases outside the gene matches: 6.

V gene TRBV29-1 combines with J gene TRBJ2-1; the match to TRBD2 covers 7 bases. Trimming removed 6 bases from V and 3 bases from J; junction bases left unmatched: 8. CDR3 size: 14 residues. Germline V lookup: CDR1 SQVTM, CDR2 ANQGSEA. The CDR3 loop is CSVPLALSYNEQFF. In DNA, the CDR3 is TGCAGCGTGCCACTAGCGCTGAGCTACAATGAGCAGTTCTTC.

The genes are TRBV5-8 and TRBJ2-3; 8 bases fit TRBD2. This CDR3 contains 16 residues. Germline V lookup: CDR1 SGHTS, CDR2 YDEGEE. The junction had 9 bases not matched to a gene; V was cut back by 4 bases and J by 2 bases. CDR3 sequence (DNA): TGTGCCAGCAGCCCGGGAGGGACACCTAACACAGATACGCAGTATTTT. Translating gives CASSPGGTPNTDTQYF.

This chain joins TRBV7-2 and TRBJ1-5; unclear D gene. This CDR3 comprises 13 residues. CDR1 and CDR2 from the germline V gene are SGHTA and FQGNSA. Trimming took 1 base from V and 7 from J, leaving 8 bases between them. The CDR3 loop reads CASSLDFPQPQHF. CDR3 nucleotides: TGTGCCAGCAGCTTAGATTTTCCACAGCCCCAGCATTTT. The full variable domain, with the rest looked up from reference TRBV7-2 and TRBJ1-5, is GAGVSQSPSNKVTEKGKDVELRCDPISGHTALYWYRQSLGQGLEFLIYFQGNSAPDKSGLPSDRFSAERTGGSVSTLTIQRTQQEDSAVYLCASSLDFPQPQHFGDGTRLSIL.

The gene calls are TRBV7-8 and TRBJ2-4, with unresolved D. Germline V lookup: CDR1 SGHVS, CDR2 FQNEAQ. The CDR3 loop spans 14 amino acids. Trimming left V 1 base short and J 6 bases short, with 10 bases between. CDR3 sequence: CASSLDAPGNIQYF. The CDR3 DNA sequence: TGTGCCAGCAGCTTAGACGCCCCGGGAAACATTCAGTACTTC. Full variable domain (missing parts from reference TRBV7-8 and TRBJ2-4): GAGVSQSPRYKVAKRGQDVALRCDPISGHVSLFWYQQALGQGPEFLTYFQNEAQLDKSGLPSDRFFAERPEGSVSTLKIQRTQQEDSAVYLCASSLDAPGNIQYFGAGTRLSVL.